This TCR beta chain stems from a study of identical twins. Points from the study as a whole: Invariant T cells like MAIT and iNKT could partly confound the zero-insertion analyses.

Points on this clonotype: Its antigen is unknown.

Germline V CDR1 and CDR2: SGHVS, FNYEAQ. V dropped 0 bases and J dropped 4; count of bases not matched to a gene: 4. This CDR3 region has 16 residues. TCRdb ran MiXCR on the 5' RACE reads and lists one entry per CDR3 protein. Among 690,000 or so distinct CDR3 sequences listed, over 8.5% were seen once. Another study also made use of these data, one on yellow fever vaccine responses in identical twins.

The sample comprised PBMCs. The genes are TRBV7-6 and TRBJ2-5; TRBD2 agrees at 11 bases. The clonotype originates from a woman under 30 in good health. DNA of the CDR3: TGTGCCAGCAGCTTAGCTAGCGGGGGGGCTGGAGAGACCCAGTACTTC. This translates into CASSLASGGAGETQYF.